This passage covers 15 T cell receptor beta chains from one sample sequenced in a study of blood T cells in healthy people across ages. The second PCR ran about 6 to 11 cycles with a sample-barcoded 5' primer and J-beta primers. From the 5' RACE reads, TCRdb called clonotypes with MiXCR, one entry per CDR3 protein. The data contain around 1,500,000 distinct CDR3 sequences, around two fifths of them singletons. The source material was blood. These TCRs come from a woman aged 18-29 years in good health.

The chain couples TRBV27 to TRBJ2-3; 9 bases are a match to TRBD2. Germline V gene sequence: CDR1 MNHEY, CDR2 SMNVEV (reference sequence). V lost 5 bases and J lost 8; bases outside the gene matches: 14. CDR3 length equals 16 residues. CDR3 region: CASSPLAGSSHGTQYF. DNA of the CDR3: TGTGCCAGCAGTCCGCTAGCGGGGAGTAGTCACGGTACGCAGTATTTT.

The genes are TRBV4-1 and TRBJ2-1; TRBD2 matches 7 bases. Unmatched junction bases numbered 2, after V lost 4 bases and J lost 5 bases. The germline V gene encodes CDR1 MGHRA and CDR2 YSYEKL. This CDR3 contains 13 residues. The DNA of the CDR3 is TGCGCCAGCAGCCGCCGGGGGGACAATGAGCAGTTCTTC. This codes for CASSRRGDNEQFF.

Many counts were recorded for this clonotype. The chain carries TRBV5-1 and TRBJ2-5, with D hard to call. The V gene lost 2 bases and the J gene lost 2 bases, with 13 bases spanning the gap. The length of the CDR3 is 15 residues. The V gene's germline CDR1 is SGHRS and CDR2 YFSETQ. The DNA for the CDR3 is TGCGCCAGCAGCTTTACAGCAAGTGGTCAAGAGACCCAGTACTTC. Translating gives CASSFTASGQETQYF.

CDR3 residues: CASSGGPHTGELFF. The CDR3 region has the DNA TGTGCCAGTTCGGGAGGGCCTCACACCGGGGAGCTGTTTTTT. The chain employs TRBV6-2 or TRBV6-3 and TRBJ2-2, with 8 bases aligning to TRBD2. The CDR3 consists of 14 residues. V shed 9 bases and J 3 bases; nucleotides not matched to a gene: 6. Germline V gene sequence: CDR1 MNHEY, CDR2 SVGEGT.

This chain connects TRBV6-2 or TRBV6-3 to TRBJ2-5, with TRBD2 matching 11 bases. Germline assignment: CDR1 MNHEY and CDR2 SVGEGT. Trimming removed 0 bases from V and 11 bases from J; junction bases left unmatched: 8. The CDR3 is made up of 15 amino acids. The CDR3 bases are TGTGCCAGCAGTTACTCGGGACTAGCGGACTACGGGCAGTACTTC. It is translated as CASSYSGLADYGQYF.

The chain has TRBV5-1 and TRBJ2-5, with TRBD2 identical over 10 bases. Per germline, CDR1 SGHRS and CDR2 YFSETQ. The trim removed 3 bases at V and 11 bases at J, leaving 25 bases unmatched. The CDR3 length is 19 residues. This chain's CDR3 is CASSSWRSSGSQAYNEQYF. Written as DNA, the CDR3 is TGCGCCAGCAGCTCATGGCGGTCTAGCGGGAGTCAGGCCTACAATGAGCAGTACTTC. The full variable domain, rest sourced from reference TRBV5-1 and TRBJ2-5, is KAGVTQTPRYLIKTRGQQVTLSCSPISGHRSVSWYQQTPGQGLQFLFEYFSETQRNKGNFPGRFSGRQFSNSRSEMNVSTLELGDSALYLCASSSWRSSGSQAYNEQYFGPGTRLLVL.

This clonotype has just a few counts. This chain joins TRBV12-3 or TRBV12-4 and TRBJ1-1; maybe TRBD1 (5 bases). CDR3 length: 15 residues. Trimming left V 6 bases short and J 4 bases short, with 18 bases between. Here the CDR3 DNA reads TGTGCCAGCAGATCTCCAGGGTTCGGGGGCACTGAAGCTTTCTTT. This gives the protein CASRSPGFGGTEAFF.

The chain couples TRBV12-3 or TRBV12-4 to TRBJ2-5, with 7 bases that match TRBD2. The CDR3 runs 15 residues. V dropped 2 bases and J dropped 11; count of bases not matched to a gene: 14. DNA of the CDR3: TGTGCCAGCAGTTTATCGAGCGGGGTCTGGAATGAGCAGTACTTC. It is translated as CASSLSSGVWNEQYF.

The sample holds a few counts of this clonotype. The chain has TRBV3-1 and TRBJ2-4; D gene unclear. CDR1 and CDR2 (germline): LGHDT, YNNKEL (reference sequence). The CDR3 extends over 14 amino acids. Trimming stripped 0 bases from V and 13 bases from J, with 16 bases between. CDR3 in DNA: TGTGCCAGCAGCCAAGATACGGCAGCCGGTGAGCAGTACTTC. The encoded protein is CASSQDTAAGEQYF. Filled out from reference TRBV3-1 and TRBJ2-4, the complete variable domain reads DTAVSQTPKYLVTQMGNDKSIKCEQNLGHDTMYWYKQDSKKFLKIMFSYNNKELIINETVPNRFSPKSPDKAHLNLHINSLELGDSAVYFCASSQDTAAGEQYFGAGTRLSVL.

The chain carries TRBV7-9 and TRBJ2-5; D is perhaps TRBD1 or TRBD2 (5 bases each). CDR1 is SEHNR, CDR2 FQNEAQ, per germline (reference sequence). V was pared by 7 bases and J by 7 bases, with 16 bases between. This CDR3 is built from 13 residues. The CDR3 DNA reads as TGTGCCAGCACCATCTACGACGGGGCGACCCAGTACTTC. Translating gives CASTIYDGATQYF.

This clonotype has only one observation. V and J are TRBV6-6 and TRBJ2-4, with 12 positions matching TRBD1. The J call is in doubt because the DNA end fits TRBJ2-7 better. The CDR3 spans 16 residues. The germline V gene encodes CDR1 MNHNY and CDR2 SVGAGI (reference sequence). This CDR3 is CASSPGTGGVGNEQYF. CDR3 coding DNA: TGTGCCAGCAGTCCTGGGACAGGGGGCGTAGGAAACGAGCAGTACTTC.

This clonotype was recorded a few times. The V gene is TRBV6-1, the J gene TRBJ2-1; D possibly corresponds to TRBD2 (5 bases). In germline, CDR1 is MNHNS, CDR2 SASEGT. This CDR3 has 14 residues. Trimming took 8 bases from V and 0 from J, leaving 11 bases between them. This chain's CDR3 is CASGKTISYNEQFF. The DNA for the CDR3 is TGTGCCAGCGGAAAGACTATCTCCTACAATGAGCAGTTCTTC.

The J gene is TRBJ2-3, the V gene TRBV9; 12 bases map to TRBD2. Looked up from germline, CDR1 is SGDLS and CDR2 is YYNGEE. J gave up 4 bases and V 2 bases, and 5 bases lay outside the gene matches. The CDR3 spans 16 residues. Here the CDR3 DNA reads TGTGCCAGCAGCGTCCCACTAGCGGGAGGACCAGATACGCAGTATTTT. This codes for CASSVPLAGGPDTQYF.

This clonotype has a handful of counts. The V and J genes are TRBV7-9 and TRBJ1-2; D not certain. Looked up from germline, CDR1 is SEHNR and CDR2 is FQNEAQ (reference sequence). The CDR3 covers 11 residues. Trimming pared 1 base from V and 7 bases from J, leaving 4 bases between. The CDR3 DNA follows: TGTGCCAGCAGCTTAGATTCTGGCTACACCTTC. It encodes CASSLDSGYTF.

A word on this clonotype: Sequence at one end of the junction differs from germline and may be a read error. J is TRBJ2-5 and V is TRBV10-3, with 10 bases fitting TRBD2. The DNA end favors TRBJ2-7, so the J call may be wrong. CDR1 and CDR2 (germline): ENHRY, SYGVKD. The CDR3 totals 15 residues. The CDR3 DNA reads as TGTGCCACCAGTGAGTCTAGCGGGAGTAGATACGAGCAGTACTTC. Amino acids: CATSESSGSRYEQYF.